This T cell receptor (beta chain) came from a study of blood T cells in healthy people across ages. About the study: For every two T cells, template switching captured about one barcoded beta molecule.

Study-wide findings and caveats: Diversity estimates drawn from one million T cells were deemed underestimates. Whereas aged donors had fewer naive CD4+ cells, long-lived donors had more of them and higher diversity.

Peripheral blood from each donor was collected in a volume of roughly 9.2 milliliters. This clonotype was seen more than once but under ten times. Its antigen is undetermined. A second 7 to 11 cycle PCR used barcoded and J-beta primers. Using its own MiXCR run on the 5' RACE reads, TCRdb lists one record per CDR3 protein. The sample records approximately 1,100,000 distinct CDR3 sequences, over 35% being singletons. The V gene end was trimmed by 5 bases and the J gene end by 15 bases; junction bases not matched to a gene: 7. This CDR3 contains 11 residues. Germline CDR1 reads SGDLS; CDR2 reads YYNGEE. The receptor was derived from a woman aged 60-75 years in good health. The specimen was blood. This chain links TRBV9 with TRBJ2-1; TRBD2 agrees at 8 bases. The CDR3 nucleotides are TGTGCCAGCAGACGGGAGGGAATAACGTTCTTC. Its protein product is CASRREGITFF.